This T cell receptor beta chain emerged from a study of blood T cell repertoires in COVID-19. Study overall: The samples span acute and convalescent COVID-19 from the United States, Italy and Spain.

CDR3 length: 16 amino acids. Germline lookup yields CDR1 SGHKS and CDR2 YYEKEE (reference sequence). The V end lost 0 bases, the J end lost 2 bases, and 12 bases lay between the germline ends. Under the authors' procedure: Researchers report that nucleated cell counts were estimated from reference gene primer amplification. TCRdb's copy holds only in-frame clones and misses some; the assay was immunoSEQ multiplex PCR. V and J calls and clone size are given by that table; D and trimming were obtained from the DNA. The sample records fewer than 30,000 clones, around nine tenths being singletons. The TCR was taken from a man aged 45-60 years with active COVID-19. The rearrangement uses TRBV5-5 and TRBJ2-1; maybe TRBD2 (6 bases). The material sequenced was peripheral blood. The CDR3 DNA is TGTGCCAGCAGCTTGGGGGTTGCTAGCGCCTACAATGAGCAGTTCTTC. Protein sequence: CASSLGVASAYNEQFF.